This TCR beta chain was observed in a study of radiation and T cells in renal cell carcinoma. Time point of the sample: blood 2 weeks post-SBRT. The treatment here: 15 Gy SBRT to primary tumor, nephrectomy 4 weeks later. This renal cell carcinoma was of the clear cell type. Concerning this clone itself: Its antigen is currently unknown.

The repertoire was sequenced with immunoSEQ multiplex PCR; TCRdb's copy has only in-frame clones and lacks some. The sample contains tens of thousands of clones, 80% of which appear only once. Study observations and caveats: No pretreatment tumor biopsies were available for baseline clonotypes. In blood, top tumor clones expanded by 2 weeks, shrinking by 4.

The CDR3 contains 14 residues. Deletions cut 5 bases from V and 1 base from J, with 14 bases between. Germline CDR1 reads SQVTM; CDR2 reads ANQGSEA. The material was blood, obtained from a patient whose treatment included radiotherapy and nephrectomy. This TCR was sampled from an older woman with renal cell carcinoma. The rearrangement joins TRBV29-1 to TRBJ1-1; D gene unclear. The CDR3 region has the DNA TGCAGCGTTAAGCGAGACGGGGAGAACACTGAAGCTTTCTTT. Protein: CSVKRDGENTEAFF.